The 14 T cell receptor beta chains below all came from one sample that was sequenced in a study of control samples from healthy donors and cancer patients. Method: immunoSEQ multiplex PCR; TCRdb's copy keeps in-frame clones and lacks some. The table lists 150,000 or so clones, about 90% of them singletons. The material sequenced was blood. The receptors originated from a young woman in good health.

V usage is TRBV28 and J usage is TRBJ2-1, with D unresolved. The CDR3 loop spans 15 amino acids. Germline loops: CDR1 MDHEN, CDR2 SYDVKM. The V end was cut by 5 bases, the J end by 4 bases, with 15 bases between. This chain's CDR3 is CASSLDRPFYNEQFF. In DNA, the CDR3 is TGTGCCAGCAGTCTGGACCGACCATTTTACAATGAGCAGTTCTTC.

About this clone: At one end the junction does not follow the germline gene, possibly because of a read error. CDR3 sequence: CASSPGRTGGMHNEQFF. The CDR3 nucleotides read TGTGCTAGCAGCCCCGGAAGGACAGGGGGTATGCACAATGAGCAGTTCTTC. This chain joins TRBV7-7 and TRBJ2-1, with 10 bases matching TRBD1. Germline CDR1 reads SSHAT; CDR2 reads FNYEAQ (reference sequence). The CDR3 is 17 amino acids.

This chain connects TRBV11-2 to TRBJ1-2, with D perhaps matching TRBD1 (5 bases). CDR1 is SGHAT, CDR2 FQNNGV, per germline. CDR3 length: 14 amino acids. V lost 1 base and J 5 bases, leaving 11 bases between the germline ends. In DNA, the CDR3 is TGTGCCAGCAGCTTAGGCCCCCAGGGATATGGCTACACCTTC. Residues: CASSLGPQGYGYTF.

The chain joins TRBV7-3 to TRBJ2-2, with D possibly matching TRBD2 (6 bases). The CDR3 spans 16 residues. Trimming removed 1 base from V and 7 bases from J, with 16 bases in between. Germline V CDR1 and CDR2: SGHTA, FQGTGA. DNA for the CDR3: TGTGCCAGCAGCTTAATCCGGCCTAGCGCCGGCGGGGAGCTGTTTTTT. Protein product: CASSLIRPSAGGELFF.

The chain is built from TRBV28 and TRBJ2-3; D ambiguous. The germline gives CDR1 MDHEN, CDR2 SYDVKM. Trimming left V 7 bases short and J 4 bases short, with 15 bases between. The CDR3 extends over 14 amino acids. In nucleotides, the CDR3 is TGTGCCAGCAATACCGGCGGCGTTTCAGATACGCAGTATTTT. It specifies CASNTGGVSDTQYF.

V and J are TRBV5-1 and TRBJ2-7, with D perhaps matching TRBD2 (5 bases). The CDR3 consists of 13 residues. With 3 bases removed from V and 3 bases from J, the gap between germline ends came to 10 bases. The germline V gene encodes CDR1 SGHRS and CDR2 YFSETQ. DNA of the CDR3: TGCGCCAGCAGCTCCCTCACTAGCTACGAGCAGTACTTC. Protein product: CASSSLTSYEQYF.

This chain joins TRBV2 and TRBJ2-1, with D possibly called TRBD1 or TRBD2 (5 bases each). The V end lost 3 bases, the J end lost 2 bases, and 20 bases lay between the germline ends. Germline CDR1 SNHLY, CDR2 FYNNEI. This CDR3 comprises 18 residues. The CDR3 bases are TGTGCCAGCAGTGAGGGATCAAATGCCGGGACCCCCTACAATGAGCAGTTCTTC. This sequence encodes CASSEGSNAGTPYNEQFF.

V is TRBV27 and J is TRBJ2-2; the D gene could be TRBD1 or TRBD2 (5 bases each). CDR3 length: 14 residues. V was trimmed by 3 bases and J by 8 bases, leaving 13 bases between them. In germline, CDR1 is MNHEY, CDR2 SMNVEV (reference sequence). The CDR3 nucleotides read TGTGCCAGCAGTTTCAGGGACCCCAGGGGGGAGCTGTTTTTT. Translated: CASSFRDPRGELFF.

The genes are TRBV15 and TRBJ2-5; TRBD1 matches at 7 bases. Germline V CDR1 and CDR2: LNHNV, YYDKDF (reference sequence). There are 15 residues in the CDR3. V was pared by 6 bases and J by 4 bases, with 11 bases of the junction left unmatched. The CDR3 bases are TGTGCCACCAGGAAGGGGATGTCAGGGGGAGAGACCCAGTACTTC. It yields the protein CATRKGMSGGETQYF. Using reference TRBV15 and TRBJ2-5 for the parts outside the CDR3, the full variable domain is DAMVIQNPRYQVTQFGKPVTLSCSQTLNHNVMYWYQQKSSQAPKLLFHYYDKDFNNEADTPDNFQSRRPNTSFCFLDIRSPGLGDTAMYLCATRKGMSGGETQYFGPGTRLLVL.

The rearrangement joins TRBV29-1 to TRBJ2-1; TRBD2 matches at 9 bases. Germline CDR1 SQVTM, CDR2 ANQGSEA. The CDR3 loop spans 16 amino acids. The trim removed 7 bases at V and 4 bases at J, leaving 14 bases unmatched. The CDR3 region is CSAALVPLAGYNEQFF. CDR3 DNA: TGCAGCGCCGCCCTTGTGCCCCTAGCGGGATACAATGAGCAGTTCTTC.

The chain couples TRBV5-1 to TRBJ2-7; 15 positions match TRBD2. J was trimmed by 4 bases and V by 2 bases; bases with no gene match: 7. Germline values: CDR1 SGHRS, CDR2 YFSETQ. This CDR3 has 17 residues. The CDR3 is CASSLPGLAGGTYEQYF. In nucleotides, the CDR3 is TGCGCCAGCAGCTTACCCGGACTAGCGGGAGGGACATACGAGCAGTACTTC.

The CDR3 DNA reads TGTGCCAGCAGTGTCCCTAGGGCTGGGGGTGAAGCTTTCTTT. It is translated as CASSVPRAGGEAFF. The V and J genes are TRBV6-4 and TRBJ1-1, with D tentatively TRBD1 (5 bases). Trimming removed 4 bases from V and 7 bases from J, with 16 bases in between. Germline CDR1 is MRHNA and CDR2 is SNTAGT. The CDR3 extends over 14 amino acids.

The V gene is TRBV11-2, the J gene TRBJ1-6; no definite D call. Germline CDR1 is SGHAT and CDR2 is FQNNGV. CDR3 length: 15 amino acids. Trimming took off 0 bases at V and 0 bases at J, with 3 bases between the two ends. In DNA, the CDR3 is TGTGCCAGCAGCTTAGAGAGCTCCTATAATTCACCCCTCCACTTT. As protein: CASSLESSYNSPLHF.

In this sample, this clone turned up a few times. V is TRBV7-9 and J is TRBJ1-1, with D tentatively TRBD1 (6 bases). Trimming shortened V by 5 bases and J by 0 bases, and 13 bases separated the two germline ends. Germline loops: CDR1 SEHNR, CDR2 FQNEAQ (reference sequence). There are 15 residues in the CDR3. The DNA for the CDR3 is TGTGCCAGCAGCAGAAGAGGGGGTTTGAACACTGAAGCTTTCTTT. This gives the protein CASSRRGGLNTEAFF.